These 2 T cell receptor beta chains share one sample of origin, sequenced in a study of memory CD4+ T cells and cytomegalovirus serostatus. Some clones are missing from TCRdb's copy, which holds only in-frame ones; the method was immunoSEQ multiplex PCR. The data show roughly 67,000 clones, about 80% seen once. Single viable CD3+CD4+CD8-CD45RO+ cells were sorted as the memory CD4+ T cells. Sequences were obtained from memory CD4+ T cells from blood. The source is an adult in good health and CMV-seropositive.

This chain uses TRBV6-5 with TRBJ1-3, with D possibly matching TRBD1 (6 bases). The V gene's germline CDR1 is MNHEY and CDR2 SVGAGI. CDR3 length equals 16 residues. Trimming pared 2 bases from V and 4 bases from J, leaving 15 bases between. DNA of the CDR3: TGTGCCAGCAGTTACGACAGATGGACAGCCGGAAACACCATATATTTT. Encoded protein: CASSYDRWTAGNTIYF.

The CDR3 DNA sequence: TGTGCCAGCAGTAGAAGGGACAGTTATTCCGGCAATGAGCAGTTCTTC. Translation gives CASSRRDSYSGNEQFF. This rearrangement joins TRBV27 to TRBJ2-1; 7 bases fit TRBD1. The junction had 13 bases not matched to a gene; V was cut back by 5 bases and J by 6 bases. This CDR3 has 16 amino acids. CDR1 and CDR2 from the germline V gene are MNHEY and SMNVEV (reference sequence).